This is a list of T cell receptor beta chains from one sample in a study of T cells in Graves' hyperthyroidism and ophthalmopathy. TCRdb redid the calling of the multiplex PCR reads with MiXCR, one entry per CDR3 protein. The sample contains 350,000 to 400,000 distinct CDR3 sequences, approximately 17% of which appear only once. The sequenced material came from blood. All receptors come from a young man with Graves' ophthalmopathy. Each CDR3 is given with its conserved first and last residue. Each record gives: V gene, J gene, D gene, clone size, CDR3 DNA, CDR3 protein. The D gene is left open where the match is weak. Where a row states a size, it is once, few, many or the class of an expanded clone; other rows omit it.

V: TRBV12-3/TRBV12-4; J: TRBJ2-7; D: .; size: many; DNA: TGTGCCAGCAGTTTAAACCAGGGTCCCTACGAGCAGTACTTC; CDR3: CASSLNQGPYEQYF
V: TRBV7-9; J: TRBJ1-4; D: TRBD1; size: few; DNA: TGTGCCAGCAGCCCCCGGGGAGCAGGGGGCGCCCCTAATGAAAAACTGTTTTTT; CDR3: CASSPRGAGGAPNEKLFF
V: TRBV4-1; J: TRBJ1-5; D: .; size: few; DNA: TGCGCCAGCAGCCTCTGGGCTCCCAATCAGCCCCAGCATTTT; CDR3: CASSLWAPNQPQHF
V: TRBV2; J: TRBJ1-1; D: TRBD1; size: .; DNA: TGTGCCAGCAGTACAGGACAGGGGGATGAAGCTTTCTTT; CDR3: CASSTGQGDEAFF
V: TRBV6-1; J: TRBJ2-3; D: .; size: many; DNA: TGTGCCACACTCACTAGATTTGGGGATACGCAGTATTTT; CDR3: CATLTRFGDTQYF
V: TRBV25-1; J: TRBJ2-2; D: TRBD1; size: .; DNA: TGTGCCAGCATACCCGACAGGGGATCCGGGGAGCTGTTTTTT; CDR3: CASIPDRGSGELFF
V: TRBV6-1; J: TRBJ1-2; D: .; size: many; DNA: TGTGCCAGCAGCCCAGGGGCTCGGAGCTATGGCTACACCTTC; CDR3: CASSPGARSYGYTF
V: TRBV9; J: TRBJ2-1; D: TRBD2; size: .; DNA: TGTGCCAGCAGCGCCCCGAGGGAGGGAGAAGACAATGAGCAGTTCTTC; CDR3: CASSAPREGEDNEQFF
V: TRBV27; J: TRBJ2-7; D: .; size: many; DNA: TGTGCCAGCAGTCCCGGGGGCGGCCCCCTCGAGCAGTACTTC; CDR3: CASSPGGGPLEQYF
V: TRBV6-1; J: TRBJ2-7; D: .; size: .; DNA: TGTGCCTCGGGCCGAATGGAAATATACGAGCAGTACTTC; CDR3: CASGRMEIYEQYF
V: TRBV20-1; J: TRBJ2-7; D: .; size: few; DNA: TGCAGTGCTAGAGATCGAGCGACGTCCTCTTACGAGCAGTACTTC; CDR3: CSARDRATSSYEQYF
V: TRBV7-9; J: TRBJ1-4; D: .; size: .; DNA: TGTGCCAGCAGCTTAGAGCCCGGGGAAAAACTGTTTTTT; CDR3: CASSLEPGEKLFF
V: TRBV6-2/TRBV6-3; J: TRBJ2-2; D: TRBD2; size: few; DNA: TGTGCCAGCACCTTAGCGGGACTAGCGGACGCCGGGGAGCTGTTTTTT; CDR3: CASTLAGLADAGELFF
V: TRBV24-1; J: TRBJ2-3; D: .; size: many; DNA: TGTGCCACCAGTGATTCAAGGACCTTCGGTCTGGATACGCAGTATTTT; CDR3: CATSDSRTFGLDTQYF
V: TRBV2; J: TRBJ1-5; D: .; size: .; DNA: TGTGCCAGCAGTGAACGCGGGGGCAATCAGCCCCAGCATTTT; CDR3: CASSERGGNQPQHF
V: TRBV9; J: TRBJ1-2; D: .; size: many; DNA: TGTGCCAGCAGCGTAGGCGTACTCGGGGGTGATGGCTACACCTTC; CDR3: CASSVGVLGGDGYTF